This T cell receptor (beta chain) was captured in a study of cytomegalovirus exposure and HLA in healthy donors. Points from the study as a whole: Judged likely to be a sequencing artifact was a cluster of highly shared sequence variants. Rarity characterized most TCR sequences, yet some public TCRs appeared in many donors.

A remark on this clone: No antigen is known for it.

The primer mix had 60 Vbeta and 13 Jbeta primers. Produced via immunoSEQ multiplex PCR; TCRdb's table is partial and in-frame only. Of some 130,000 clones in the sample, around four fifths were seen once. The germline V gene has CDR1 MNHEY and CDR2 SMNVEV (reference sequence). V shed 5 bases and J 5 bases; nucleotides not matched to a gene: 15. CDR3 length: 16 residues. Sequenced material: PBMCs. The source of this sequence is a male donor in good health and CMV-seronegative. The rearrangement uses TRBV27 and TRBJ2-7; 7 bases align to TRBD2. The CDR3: CASSSDGSPGGNEQYF. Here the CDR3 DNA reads TGTGCCAGCAGTAGTGACGGCTCGCCGGGAGGCAACGAGCAGTACTTC.